The next 18 T cell receptor beta chains were all read from a single sample in a study of cytomegalovirus exposure and HLA in healthy donors (dated by TCRdb to the late 2010s). Library construction relied on the immunoSEQ multiplex PCR assay. TCRdb holds this immuneACCESS table with in-frame rearrangements only. Some clones are missing; in checked studies, unresolved V genes explain under half, and the rest has no known cause. This sample is represented by about 240,000 clones; approximately 86% of them were singletons. Around 1.2% of the sample is in the top ten clones. Sequences were obtained from PBMCs. These receptors all stem from a woman aged 25 to 39 in good health and CMV-seropositive.

This clone occurred once. The chain couples TRBV11-2 to TRBJ2-3; D is unresolved. This CDR3 has 15 residues. Germline CDR1 is SGHAT and CDR2 is FQNNGV. V lost 4 bases and J lost 4, with 15 bases in between. In DNA form, the CDR3 reads TGTGCCAGCAGCTCCTTAGCCGAGAGGTCAGATACGCAGTATTTT. It is translated as CASSSLAERSDTQYF.

V and J are TRBV6-1 and TRBJ1-3; D gene ambiguous. V was shortened by 1 base and J by 0 bases, with 4 bases between the two germline ends. The germline CDR1 and CDR2 sequences are MNHNS and SASEGT. The CDR3 covers 14 residues. The CDR3 DNA is TGTGCCAGCAGTGAAGTCTTCTCTGGAAACACCATATATTTT. It is translated as CASSEVFSGNTIYF.

DNA of the CDR3: TGTGCCAGCAGTGAATTTATGCTAGGTAACACCGGGGAGCTGTTTTTT. Translated: CASSEFMLGNTGELFF. The J gene is TRBJ2-2, the V gene TRBV2; D is unresolved. Germline V gives CDR1 SNHLY, CDR2 FYNNEI. Trimming took 2 bases from V and 2 from J, leaving 12 bases between them. The CDR3 consists of 16 residues. The complete variable domain, with remaining parts taken from reference TRBV2 and TRBJ2-2, reads EPEVTQTPSHQVTQMGQEVILRCVPISNHLYFYWYRQILGQKVEFLVSFYNNEISEKSEIFDDQFSVERPDGSNFTLKIRSTKLEDSAMYFCASSEFMLGNTGELFFGEGSRLTVL.

The chain recombines TRBV27 with TRBJ1-5; weak D call: TRBD1 (5 bases). Germline V gives CDR1 MNHEY, CDR2 SMNVEV (reference sequence). The V gene lost 6 bases and the J gene lost 4 bases, with 7 bases spanning the gap. There are 12 residues in the CDR3. The CDR3, as DNA: TGTGCCAGCAGGACAGAGAATCAGCCCCAGCATTTT. Amino acids: CASRTENQPQHF.

This chain connects TRBV6-1 to TRBJ2-3; tentative D call: TRBD2 (6 bases). The CDR3 is made up of 16 amino acids. Trimming took off 4 bases at V and 1 base at J, with 15 bases between the two ends. CDR1 MNHNS and CDR2 SASEGT come from the germline V gene. Written as DNA, the CDR3 is TGTGCCAGCAGTGGAAAAATAGCGGATGGCACAGATACGCAGTATTTT. Encoded protein: CASSGKIADGTDTQYF.

This clone was seen only once. J is TRBJ2-1 and V is TRBV27; 11 nucleotides match TRBD2. V lost 6 bases to trimming and J lost 8 bases; unmatched junction nucleotides: 15. The CDR3 runs 17 residues. CDR1 and CDR2 (germline): MNHEY, SMNVEV (reference sequence). This chain's CDR3 is CASSLQTPGLAVYEQFF. The CDR3 DNA follows: TGTGCCAGCAGCCTGCAAACGCCGGGACTAGCGGTCTATGAGCAGTTCTTC.

The J gene is TRBJ2-3, the V gene TRBV5-4; 13 bases match TRBD2. CDR1 and CDR2 from the germline V gene are SGHNT and YYREEE (reference sequence). The ends lost 0 bases at V and 0 bases at J; junction bases unmatched: 1. The CDR3 is 17 residues long. In DNA, the CDR3 is TGTGCCAGCAGCTTGGGGGGACTAGCGGGAAGCACAGATACGCAGTATTTT. It codes for CASSLGGLAGSTDTQYF.

This CDR3 reads CAWTRAAGETQYF. CDR3 nucleotides: TGTGCCTGGACCCGGGCCGCAGGGGAGACCCAGTACTTC. The chain employs TRBV30 and TRBJ2-5; possibly TRBD1 for D (5 bases). Between the trimmed V and J ends, which lost 4 bases and 5 bases, there was a span of 14 bases. From germline, CDR1 is GTSNPN and CDR2 SVGIG (reference sequence). The CDR3 is 13 residues long.

This clone was seen only a few times. The chain uses TRBV28 and TRBJ2-7; possible D gene TRBD2, 7 bases. The CDR3 consists of 13 residues. The germline CDR1 and CDR2 sequences are MDHEN and SYDVKM. V lost 10 bases and J lost 4, with 17 bases in between. The CDR3 region is CAILGGGGYEQYF. In nucleotides, the CDR3 is TGTGCCATCTTAGGGGGAGGGGGATACGAGCAGTACTTC.

This clone came up a few times. The chain links TRBV6-1 to TRBJ1-5, with a weak D call TRBD1 (6 bases). CDR3 size: 13 residues. V was clipped by 8 bases and J by 7 bases, with 15 bases between them. CDR1 and CDR2 from the germline V gene are MNHNS and SASEGT. In DNA, the CDR3 is TGTGCCAGCGCTCACAGGGAAGACCAGCCCCAGCATTTT. This gives the protein CASAHREDQPQHF.

The DNA of the CDR3 is TGTGCCAGCAGCCAAGATCGGGCCGGGGATGAGCAGTTCTTC. Protein: CASSQDRAGDEQFF. V usage is TRBV4-2 and J usage is TRBJ2-1; tentative D call: TRBD2 (5 bases). From germline, CDR1 is LGHNA and CDR2 YNFKEQ. CDR3 length equals 14 residues. Trimming took 0 bases from V and 8 from J, leaving 11 bases between them.

The chain links TRBV30 to TRBJ2-4; no definite D call. The ends were cut back, 4 bases at V and 0 bases at J, with 13 bases in the middle. The CDR3 loop spans 15 amino acids. Germline V CDR1 and CDR2: GTSNPN, SVGIG (reference sequence). The CDR3 region has the DNA TGTGCCTGGACCCAGGAAACCTTAGCCAAAAACATTCAGTACTTC. Translated: CAWTQETLAKNIQYF.

This chain links TRBV5-6 with TRBJ2-1; D may be TRBD2 (5 bases). The germline V gene has CDR1 SGHDT and CDR2 YYEEEE. The CDR3 consists of 14 residues. Trimming took 2 bases from V and 7 from J, leaving 13 bases between them. The CDR3 region is CASSFLSAGNEQFF. The CDR3 DNA is TGTGCCAGCAGCTTTTTAAGTGCGGGTAATGAGCAGTTCTTC.

As DNA, the CDR3 is TGCGCCAGCAGACCCAGATATGGCGGGAGCAACGAGCAGTACTTC. It codes for CASRPRYGGSNEQYF. The chain couples TRBV5-1 to TRBJ2-7; 7 bases align to TRBD2. The V segment lost 5 bases and the J segment 5 bases; nucleotides outside the gene matches: 13. CDR1 is SGHRS, CDR2 YFSETQ, per germline. The CDR3 runs 15 residues.

The CDR3 DNA is TGTGCCAGTTCGGTATCTGGAGCCTACGAGCAGTACTTC. It is translated as CASSVSGAYEQYF. J is TRBJ2-7 and V is TRBV7-2; D call uncertain. This CDR3 has 13 residues. With 9 bases removed from V and 2 bases from J, the gap between germline ends came to 14 bases. Germline lookup yields CDR1 SGHTA and CDR2 FQGNSA.

Of note for this clone: Other DNA sequences in the same sample also yield this CDR3. The chain employs TRBV7-9 and TRBJ2-1; 10 bases agree with TRBD2. Losses at the gene ends were 1 base for V and 6 bases for J; bases not matched to a gene: 0. The length of the CDR3 is 14 residues. The germline V gene has CDR1 SEHNR and CDR2 FQNEAQ (reference sequence). The CDR3 reads CASSLGLAGNEQFF. The CDR3 DNA reads TGTGCCAGCAGCTTAGGACTAGCGGGCAATGAGCAGTTCTTC.

The chain links TRBV5-1 to TRBJ2-7; 9 bases map to TRBD1. The CDR3 loop spans 13 amino acids. Germline V gene sequence: CDR1 SGHRS, CDR2 YFSETQ. Trimming took 4 bases from V and 9 from J; bases not matched to a gene: 8. The CDR3 DNA reads as TGCGCCAGCAGCCCCGAAACAGGGGGCGCGCAGTACTTC. Amino acids: CASSPETGGAQYF.

The genes are TRBV28 and TRBJ2-7; possibly TRBD2 for D (6 bases). The CDR3 runs to 15 residues. Germline CDR1 is MDHEN and CDR2 is SYDVKM. V gave up 5 bases and J gave up 0 bases, with 14 bases separating them. In DNA, the CDR3 is TGTGCCAGCAGTGGAGGGACCGAAATCTCCTACGAGCAGTACTTC. Translating it yields CASSGGTEISYEQYF.